This T cell receptor (beta chain) was recovered during a study of beta chain features in type 1 diabetes. General observations from the study: Compared with healthy donors, patients appeared to share more similar naive, central memory and regulatory TCRB repertoires.

Staining for CD45RO/CCR7/CD25/CD127/CD95/CD27 allowed sorting of CD4+ naive, central memory, regulatory and stem cell-like memory cells. Germline assignment: CDR1 MGHDK and CDR2 SYGVNS. Trimming cost V 6 bases and J 2 bases, with 4 bases left between them. The CDR3 contains 11 residues. This clone was seen more than once but under ten times. Antigen specificity is unknown. Other DNA sequences of this sample code for an identical CDR3. Of the isolated RNA, all was reverse transcribed, and so the sequenced material was expressed TCRB transcripts. TCRdb's copy holds only in-frame clones and misses some; the assay was immunoSEQ multiplex PCR. The repertoire holds 900,000 or so clones, around a sixth seen once, with 0.02% to 0.03% in the top ten.

The sequencing sample was made of naive CD4+ T cells from blood. This chain connects TRBV25-1 to TRBJ1-1; no firm D call. The source is a woman between 18 and 30 years old in good health. CDR3 loop: CASRLNTEAFF. CDR3 coding DNA: TGTGCCAGCAGACTCAACACTGAAGCTTTCTTT.